This T cell receptor beta chain was profiled in a study of cytomegalovirus exposure and HLA in healthy donors. Some clones are missing from TCRdb's copy, which holds only in-frame ones; the method was immunoSEQ multiplex PCR. The table shows fewer than 120,000 clones, with roughly 90% occurring only once. The germline CDR1 and CDR2 sequences are MNHNY and SVGAGI (reference sequence). The CDR3 is made up of 16 amino acids. Deletions cut 6 bases from V and 8 bases from J, with 22 bases between. The sequencing input was PBMCs. The V call is TRBV6-6, the J call TRBJ1-4, with D tentatively TRBD1 (6 bases). The TCR originated in a woman aged 18-35 years in good health and CMV-seronegative. The DNA for the CDR3 is TGTGCCAGCAGCCTCGGACAGAGAAGGCTACAGGAAAAACTGTTTTTT. Translated: CASSLGQRRLQEKLFF.